Listed below are T cell receptor beta chains from one sample, sequenced in a study of blood T cell repertoires in COVID-19. Only in-frame clones appear in the TCRdb table, and some are missing; sequencing was by immunoSEQ multiplex PCR. The sample has some 61,000 clones; approximately 90% are singletons. Specimen: peripheral blood. These receptors were taken from a man aged 55-75 years with acute or convalescent COVID-19. CDR3s include the opening cysteine and the closing phenylalanine or tryptophan. D genes are given only for firm matches.

V gene: TRBV15; J gene: TRBJ1-1; D gene: TRBD1; CDR3 protein: CATSRDRGLYTEAFF; CDR3 DNA: TGTGCCACCAGCAGAGACAGGGGGCTTTACACTGAAGCTTTCTTT
V gene: TRBV5-1; J gene: TRBJ2-5; D gene: -; CDR3 protein: CASSLRGDRGWETQYF; CDR3 DNA: TGCGCCAGCAGCTTACGGGGTGACCGAGGGTGGGAGACCCAGTACTTC
V gene: TRBV15; J gene: TRBJ2-2; D gene: TRBD2; CDR3 protein: CATSRDLAASRTGELFF; CDR3 DNA: TGTGCCACCAGCAGAGATCTAGCGGCTAGCCGGACCGGGGAGCTGTTTTTT
V gene: TRBV24-1; J gene: TRBJ2-3; D gene: -; CDR3 protein: CATGEWTSSTDTQYF; CDR3 DNA: TGTGCCACCGGAGAGTGGACATCTAGCACAGATACGCAGTATTTT
V gene: TRBV29-1; J gene: TRBJ1-2; D gene: TRBD1; CDR3 protein: CSAERDRDGYTF; CDR3 DNA: TGCAGCGCTGAACGGGACAGGGATGGCTACACCTTC
V gene: TRBV18; J gene: TRBJ1-6; D gene: TRBD1; CDR3 protein: CASSGQGVDSPLHF; CDR3 DNA: TGTGCCAGCTCCGGACAGGGGGTCGATTCACCCCTCCACTTT
V gene: TRBV9; J gene: TRBJ1-3; D gene: -; CDR3 protein: CASSSLSGNTIYF; CDR3 DNA: TGTGCCAGCAGCTCACTCTCTGGAAACACCATATATTTT
V gene: TRBV7-9; J gene: TRBJ1-1; D gene: -; CDR3 protein: CASSDTGDTEAFF; CDR3 DNA: TGTGCCAGCAGCGATACGGGGGACACTGAAGCTTTCTTT
V gene: TRBV6-5; J gene: TRBJ1-5; D gene: -; CDR3 protein: CASKTGTTNQPQHF; CDR3 DNA: TGTGCCAGCAAAACCGGGACAACCAATCAGCCCCAGCATTTT
V gene: TRBV19; J gene: TRBJ1-5; D gene: -; CDR3 protein: CASSIDLSAGLNSNQPQHF; CDR3 DNA: TGTGCCAGTAGTATAGATCTATCGGCAGGATTGAATAGCAATCAGCCCCAGCATTTT
V gene: TRBV27; J gene: TRBJ1-4; D gene: TRBD1; CDR3 protein: CASTPRPTGQGGEKLFF; CDR3 DNA: TGTGCCAGCACCCCCCGCCCGACGGGACAGGGGGGTGAAAAACTGTTTTTT
V gene: TRBV5-5; J gene: TRBJ1-5; D gene: -; CDR3 protein: CASSLAGGNQPQHF; CDR3 DNA: TGTGCCAGCAGCTTGGCGGGTGGCAATCAGCCCCAGCATTTT
V gene: TRBV4-1; J gene: TRBJ2-2; D gene: -; CDR3 protein: CASSQDRAGELFF; CDR3 DNA: TGCGCCAGCAGCCAAGACCGGGCCGGGGAGCTGTTTTTT
V gene: TRBV24-1; J gene: TRBJ2-3; D gene: -; CDR3 protein: CATSAQGTQYF; CDR3 DNA: TGTGCCACCTCAGCACAGGGTACGCAGTATTTT